These 8 T cell receptor beta chains share one sample of origin, sequenced in a study of CD8+CD57+ T cells in acquired aplastic anemia. CDR3 and TCR beta VDJ profiling relied on a genomic DNA template. MiXCR was run by TCRdb on the reads, yielding one entry per CDR3 protein. The repertoire holds 150,000 to 200,000 distinct CDR3 sequences, with roughly 64% as singletons. The sample was sorted CD4+, CD8+, or CD8+CD57+ T cells (not recorded which) from PBMCs. The receptors derive from a human donor with severe aplastic anemia or a healthy control (not recorded which).

The V call is TRBV9, the J call TRBJ2-7; 10 bases are shared with TRBD1. This CDR3 has 16 amino acids. Per the germline V gene, CDR1 is SGDLS and CDR2 is YYNGEE. The ends lost 3 bases at V and 5 bases at J; junction bases unmatched: 11. The CDR3 loop reads CASSGWTGGGINEQYF. CDR3 DNA sequence: TGTGCCAGCAGCGGATGGACAGGGGGAGGTATCAACGAGCAGTACTTC. Filled out from reference TRBV9 and TRBJ2-7, the complete variable domain reads DSGVTQTPKHLITATGQRVTLRCSPRSGDLSVYWYQQSLDQGLQFLIQYYNGEERAKGNILERFSAQQFPDLHSELNLSSLELGDSALYFCASSGWTGGGINEQYFGPGTRLTVT.

The table lists this clonotype with a few counts. The V and J genes are TRBV7-2 and TRBJ2-7; D unclear. This CDR3 has 12 amino acids. Per the germline V gene, CDR1 is SGHTA and CDR2 is FQGNSA. V was shortened by 5 bases and J by 2 bases, with 7 bases between the two germline ends. The chain's CDR3 is CASSHTAYEQYF. The DNA for the CDR3 is TGTGCCAGCAGCCATACAGCCTACGAGCAGTACTTC. The variable domain in full, with the rest retrieved from reference TRBV7-2 and TRBJ2-7, is GAGVSQSPSNKVTEKGKDVELRCDPISGHTALYWYRQSLGQGLEFLIYFQGNSAPDKSGLPSDRFSAERTGGSVSTLTIQRTQQEDSAVYLCASSHTAYEQYFGPGTRLTVT.

V gene TRBV6-5 combines with J gene TRBJ2-7; 9 bases match TRBD1. Germline V gene data show CDR1 as MNHEY and CDR2 as SVGAGI. The CDR3 has 15 residues. Trimming at V came to 2 bases and at J to 6 bases, leaving 8 bases not matched to a gene. DNA of the CDR3: TGTGCCAGCAGTTACACAGGGACAGGGATATTCGAGCAGTACTTC. It translates to CASSYTGTGIFEQYF.

This clonotype was recorded a few times. The CDR3 is CASRDAGGMHGYTF. CDR3 bases: TGTGCCAGCAGGGATGCGGGGGGTATGCATGGCTACACCTTC. The rearrangement links TRBV25-1 to TRBJ1-2; the D gene is possibly TRBD1 (5 bases). V lost 6 bases to trimming and J lost 6 bases, with 17 bases between them. The CDR3 runs 14 residues. Germline CDR1 and CDR2: MGHDK and SYGVNS.

This chain joins TRBV27 and TRBJ2-7; weak D call: TRBD1 (5 bases). The length of the CDR3 is 15 residues. CDR1 and CDR2 from the germline V gene are MNHEY and SMNVEV (reference sequence). V lost 0 bases and J lost 1, with 10 bases in between. The CDR3 DNA follows: TGTGCCAGCAGTTTATCGCAGGGTGGTTCCTACGAGCAGTACTTC. This codes for CASSLSQGGSYEQYF.

This clonotype was seen at least ten times. This chain's CDR3 is CASGGVGLAGEGNEQFF. As DNA, the CDR3 is TGTGCTAGTGGTGGAGTGGGACTAGCGGGGGAGGGCAATGAGCAGTTCTTC. The gene calls are TRBV12-5 and TRBJ2-1, with 14 bases lining up with TRBD2. The CDR3 is 17 amino acids. Trimming at V came to 5 bases and at J to 6 bases, leaving 9 bases not matched to a gene. Germline V gene sequence: CDR1 LGHNT, CDR2 FRNRAP.

In regard to this clonotype: A read error may account for a junction end that differs from germline. The chain couples TRBV9 to TRBJ1-1; 7 bases line up with TRBD1. The CDR3 sequence is 14 residues long. CDR1 is SGDLS and CDR2 is YYNGEE in the germline V gene. DNA for the CDR3: TGTGCCAGCACCCACCCCCAGGGGGACACTGGAGCTTTCTTT. Translation gives CASTHPQGDTGAFF.

There are many counts of this clonotype. The chain links TRBV29-1 to TRBJ1-2, with D perhaps TRBD1 (5 bases). V was clipped by 4 bases and J by 4 bases, with 16 bases between them. Germline-derived CDR1 and CDR2 are SQVTM and ANQGSEA. The CDR3 has 14 residues. The CDR3 loop is CSVGPVGTSYGYTF. The CDR3 region has the DNA TGCAGCGTTGGTCCGGTAGGGACTTCCTATGGCTACACCTTC.